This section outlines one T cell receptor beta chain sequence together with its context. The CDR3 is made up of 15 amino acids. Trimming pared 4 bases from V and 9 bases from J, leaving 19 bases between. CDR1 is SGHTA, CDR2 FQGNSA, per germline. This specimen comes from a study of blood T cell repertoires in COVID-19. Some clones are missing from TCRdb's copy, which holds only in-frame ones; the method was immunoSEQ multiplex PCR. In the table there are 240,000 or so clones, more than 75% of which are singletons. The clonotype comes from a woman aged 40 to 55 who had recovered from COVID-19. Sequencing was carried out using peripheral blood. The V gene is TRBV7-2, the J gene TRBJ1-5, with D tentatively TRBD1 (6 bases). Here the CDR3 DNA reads TGTGCCAGCAGCTCCCCTGGGACAAACCGCGGGCCCCAGCATTTT. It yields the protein CASSSPGTNRGPQHF.